What follows is one T cell receptor (beta chain) and its context. Its target is not known. CDR3 length equals 13 residues. Trimming stripped 10 bases from V and 6 bases from J, with 18 bases between. From germline, CDR1 is WNHNN and CDR2 SYGVQD (reference sequence). This record belongs to a study of T cells after yellow fever vaccination. Findings and limits, study-wide: Relatively few clonotypes were ones that appeared in both CD4 and CD8 compartments.

TCR cDNA, made by 5'RACE template switching, carried an added universal primer site and UMIs. TCRdb used MiXCR to reprocess the 5' RACE reads, holding one entry per CDR3 protein. Of 250,000 to 300,000 distinct CDR3 sequences listed, approximately 10% are singletons. The origin of this receptor is a man aged 18-30 years who received the YFV17D yellow fever vaccine. The chain recombines TRBV10-1 with TRBJ2-5; weak D call: TRBD2 (6 bases). The source material was CD4+ T cells sorted from PBMCs, sampled 5 days after the yellow fever booster vaccination. The CDR3: CATQAAGLKTQYF. The CDR3 DNA reads TGCGCCACCCAGGCCGCGGGGTTGAAGACCCAGTACTTC.